In this sample, the clone carrying this T cell receptor (beta chain) turned up many times. The antigen is not known. For bulk TCR libraries, previously described methods and listed TCR primers were used. Each CDR3 protein gets one entry after TCRdb re-called the PCR reads with MiXCR. This sample carries hundreds of thousands of distinct CDR3 sequences, approximately 24% of them seen once, and the ten largest clones take 0.78%. The authors sorted naive CD8 T cells as CD8+CD4-CCR7+CD45RA+. These data are taken from a study of molecular identifiers for immune sequencing clone quantification. Points from the study as a whole: Among roughly 910,000 naive cells, spiked Jurkat TCR RNA from a single cell was reportedly detectable. Barcode-sharing identical TCR molecules could underestimate highly expanded clone sizes.

Deletions cut 5 bases from V and 0 bases from J, with 14 bases between. Germline lookup yields CDR1 SGHTA and CDR2 FQGNSA. The CDR3 consists of 15 residues. The J gene is TRBJ2-7, the V gene TRBV7-2, with D perhaps TRBD1 (5 bases). The sample consisted of naive CD8+ T cells from blood, with Jurkat cell RNA spiked in. Documented subset: FACS-sorted CD8+CD4-CCR7+CD45RA+ naive T cells. This sequence originates from a human donor in good health. Some libraries in this study had Jurkat cell RNA spiked in. This CDR3 reads CASSPDRISSYEQYF. The DNA of the CDR3 is TGTGCCAGCAGCCCCGACAGAATCAGCTCCTACGAGCAGTACTTC.